The present TCR beta chain was sequenced within a study of cytomegalovirus exposure and HLA in healthy donors. Study-level background: A subsequent analysis reported that the 120 or so validation repertoires were produced on the same platform that had also been used for the approximately 710 first-cohort repertoires. Study conclusions and caveats: Generally TCR sequences proved uncommon, though certain public TCRs appeared in numerous donors.

TCRdb keeps only in-frame clones here, not all; method: immunoSEQ multiplex PCR. The sample consists of some 100,000 clones, about 85% of them appearing once. The donors were part of the validation cohort of 120 subjects. That cohort was separate from the first cohort, which comprised several hundred subjects. Germline values: CDR1 SGHAT, CDR2 FQDESV (reference sequence). This CDR3 region has 13 residues. Trimming took off 0 bases at V and 6 bases at J, with 8 bases between the two ends. As to this clone: Its antigen is undetermined.

Sequenced sample: PBMCs. This receptor was identified in a man aged 18 to 30 in good health and CMV-seropositive. The chain couples TRBV11-1 to TRBJ1-1; D is unresolved. The CDR3 nucleotides read TGTGCCAGCAGCTTAGCGCTAAGCGCTGAAGCTTTCTTT. Translating it yields CASSLALSAEAFF.